This TCR beta chain came from a study of T-cell memory formation after mild COVID-19. Study-wide points: Mostly located in CM and EM were contracting CD4+ clones, with contracting CD8+ clones located in EMRA.

TCRdb re-analysed the 5' RACE reads in MiXCR, keeping a single row per CDR3 protein. The sample shows about 150,000 distinct CDR3 sequences, 10% to 15% of them seen only once. Germline loops: CDR1 SGHDT, CDR2 YYEEEE. The V and J ends lost 5 bases and 7 bases, in that order; junction bases with no gene match: 10. The CDR3 totals 15 residues. The table lists this clonotype with many counts. The antigen remains unidentified. The sequence derives from a man younger than 35 who had mild COVID-19 (a few samples of this study predate the infection). Cell type and time point are not known. The rearrangement joins TRBV5-6 to TRBJ2-5, with 11 bases lining up with TRBD2. Material: PBMCs or a T cell subset sorted from them (not recorded which). The CDR3 reads CASRSTSGGWGTQYF. CDR3 bases: TGTGCCAGCAGGTCAACTAGCGGGGGCTGGGGGACCCAGTACTTC. Full variable domain (missing parts from reference TRBV5-6 and TRBJ2-5): DAGVTQSPTHLIKTRGQQVTLRCSPKSGHDTVSWYQQALGQGPQFIFQYYEEEERQRGNFPDRFSGHQFPNYSSELNVNALLLGDSALYLCASRSTSGGWGTQYFGPGTRLLVL.